What follows are 17 T cell receptor beta chains derived from one specimen sequenced in a study of blood T cell repertoires in COVID-19. Sequenced by immunoSEQ multiplex PCR; TCRdb stores in-frame clones only, minus some. The table records about 93,000 clones, around four fifths of them present only once. Sequencing input: peripheral blood. The receptors come from a human donor in a cohort sampled during active COVID-19.

This rearrangement joins TRBV30 to TRBJ2-4; 9 bases match TRBD1. The CDR3 is 15 residues long. The J segment lost 3 bases and the V segment lost 7 bases, leaving 10 bases of the junction unmatched. Germline CDR1 GTSNPN, CDR2 SVGIG (reference sequence). The CDR3 DNA follows: TGTGCCTACACTACAGGGGGCGCCGGCAAAAACATTCAGTACTTC. It translates to CAYTTGGAGKNIQYF.

The V call is TRBV29-1, the J call TRBJ2-5; 8 nucleotides agree with TRBD1. In germline, CDR1 is SQVTM, CDR2 ANQGSEA. This CDR3 is built from 12 residues. V was pared by 7 bases and J by 5 bases, with 6 bases of the junction left unmatched. The CDR3 loop reads CSASDRVETQYF. CDR3 nucleotides: TGCAGCGCATCGGACAGGGTGGAGACCCAGTACTTC.

The chain has TRBV6-1 and TRBJ1-1; 9 bases are shared with TRBD1. The junction had 3 bases not matched to a gene; V was cut back by 0 bases and J by 4 bases. CDR1 is MNHNS and CDR2 is SASEGT in the germline V gene. The CDR3 is 15 amino acids. CDR3 region: CASSEAGTGSTEAFF. The CDR3 region has the DNA TGTGCCAGCAGTGAAGCCGGGACAGGGTCCACTGAAGCTTTCTTT.

The table lists this clone with a count of one. The V gene is TRBV19, the J gene TRBJ2-1, with 12 bases that match TRBD1. Germline V lookup: CDR1 LNHDA, CDR2 SQIVND (reference sequence). This CDR3 has 15 residues. V shed 5 bases, J shed 7 bases, and the junction held 6 bases outside the gene matches. CDR3 protein: CASSAPGQGANEQFF. The CDR3 region has the DNA TGTGCCAGTAGTGCGCCGGGACAGGGGGCAAATGAGCAGTTCTTC.

The chain joins TRBV29-1 to TRBJ1-1, with D perhaps TRBD1 (6 bases). V dropped 7 bases and J dropped 0 bases, with 9 bases sitting between them. Germline CDR1 SQVTM, CDR2 ANQGSEA. The CDR3 has 12 residues. The CDR3 DNA reads TGCAGCGCCGGACAGTTGAACACTGAAGCTTTCTTT. Its translation: CSAGQLNTEAFF.

The chain is built from TRBV3-1 (or the pseudogene TRBV3-2) and TRBJ2-4; D may be TRBD1 (6 bases). The CDR3 covers 14 residues. V gave up 5 bases and J gave up 7 bases, with 15 bases separating them. Looked up from germline, CDR1 is LGHDT and CDR2 is YNNKEL (reference sequence). As DNA, the CDR3 is TGTGCCAGCAGCACCAGGTACAGGGACAACATTCAGTACTTC. It yields the protein CASSTRYRDNIQYF.

The rearrangement links TRBV6-6 to TRBJ2-2, with D possibly matching TRBD1 (5 bases). Germline lookup yields CDR1 MNHNY and CDR2 SVGAGI (reference sequence). The V end was cut by 4 bases, the J end by 5 bases, with 11 bases between. This CDR3 region has 14 residues. The CDR3 nucleotides are TGTGCCAGCAGTTTGATAGGGGCTACCGGGGAGCTGTTTTTT. Amino acids: CASSLIGATGELFF.

The gene calls are TRBV20-1 and TRBJ2-1; 7 bases fit TRBD1. There are 14 residues in the CDR3. CDR1 and CDR2 (germline): DFQATT, SNEGSKA (reference sequence). The ends lost 3 bases at V and 2 bases at J; junction bases unmatched: 4. CDR3 in DNA: TGCAGTGCTAGTAGAGGGGGCACCTACAATGAGCAGTTCTTC. Residues: CSASRGGTYNEQFF.

The chain is built from TRBV5-1 and TRBJ2-7, with D tentatively TRBD2 (5 bases). The germline V gene encodes CDR1 SGHRS and CDR2 YFSETQ. V shed 3 bases and J shed 0 bases, with 10 bases lying between them. The CDR3 runs 14 residues. The DNA for the CDR3 is TGCGCCAGCAGCTCGTCCCGGGGCTCCTACGAGCAGTACTTC. The encoded protein is CASSSSRGSYEQYF.

The rearrangement joins TRBV28 to TRBJ1-6; TRBD1 agrees at 9 bases. CDR3 length: 15 residues. The germline V gene has CDR1 MDHEN and CDR2 SYDVKM. Germline trimming cut 6 bases from V and 7 bases from J; bases unmatched to any gene: 7. This chain's CDR3 is CASSRGQGINSPLHF. For the CDR3, the DNA is TGTGCCAGCAGCCGGGGACAGGGAATCAATTCACCCCTCCACTTT.

The rearrangement links TRBV18 to TRBJ1-6; D might be TRBD1 (5 bases). Trimming took off 2 bases at V and 1 base at J, with 12 bases between the two ends. Germline V gene data show CDR1 as KGHSH and CDR2 as LQKENI. This CDR3 has 17 residues. CDR3 sequence: CASSPGASRSYNSPLHF. The CDR3 nucleotides are TGTGCCAGCTCACCAGGGGCTTCGAGATCCTATAATTCACCCCTCCACTTT.

This clone appeared a few times. This chain connects TRBV18 to TRBJ2-7, with TRBD2 matching over 7 bases. V was clipped by 3 bases and J by 1 base; unmatched bases: 6. Germline V gives CDR1 KGHSH, CDR2 LQKENI. This CDR3 is 15 amino acids long. CDR3: CASSPSTAGSYEQYF. CDR3 nucleotide sequence: TGTGCCAGCTCACCCTCCACAGCGGGGTCCTACGAGCAGTACTTC.

The chain carries TRBV27 and TRBJ2-7, with D perhaps matching TRBD1 (6 bases). Trimming shortened V by 3 bases and J by 3 bases, and 21 bases separated the two germline ends. The CDR3 has 17 residues. Germline V gives CDR1 MNHEY, CDR2 SMNVEV (reference sequence). The CDR3 sequence: CASSFAPPTGRNYEQYF. CDR3 nucleotide sequence: TGTGCCAGCAGTTTTGCCCCTCCGACAGGACGAAACTACGAGCAGTACTTC.

This clone has just a few counts. The chain is built from TRBV2 and TRBJ2-5; 12 nucleotides match TRBD2. Germline V gene data show CDR1 as SNHLY and CDR2 as FYNNEI. V lost 5 bases and J lost 5; bases outside the gene matches: 12. The CDR3 covers 17 residues. The CDR3 DNA sequence: TGTGCCAGCAGTCCGGGACTAGCGGGCTTAGGTCTGGAGACCCAGTACTTC. Its protein product is CASSPGLAGLGLETQYF.

This rearrangement joins TRBV7-8 to TRBJ2-3, with a possible D match to TRBD1 (6 bases). Looked up from germline, CDR1 is SGHVS and CDR2 is FQNEAQ. The CDR3 contains 16 residues. V was clipped by 2 bases and J by 0 bases, with 12 bases between them. CDR3: CASSLNTGKSTDTQYF. CDR3 bases: TGTGCCAGCAGCTTAAATACAGGGAAAAGCACAGATACGCAGTATTTT. Combining the CDR3 with reference TRBV7-8 and TRBJ2-3 gives the whole variable domain GAGVSQSPRYKVAKRGQDVALRCDPISGHVSLFWYQQALGQGPEFLTYFQNEAQLDKSGLPSDRFFAERPEGSVSTLKIQRTQQEDSAVYLCASSLNTGKSTDTQYFGPGTRLTVL.

The chain recombines TRBV7-8 with TRBJ2-3; the match to TRBD1 covers 7 bases. J was trimmed by 0 bases and V by 6 bases; bases with no gene match: 6. Germline V CDR1 and CDR2: SGHVS, FQNEAQ. The CDR3 extends over 15 amino acids. Here the CDR3 reads CASSSTGASTDTQYF. As DNA, the CDR3 is TGTGCCAGCAGTTCCACAGGGGCTAGCACAGATACGCAGTATTTT.

The CDR3 loop reads CSVETTGGRRGYTF. The DNA of the CDR3 is TGCAGCGTAGAGACGACAGGGGGCCGTCGGGGCTACACCTTC. V is TRBV29-1 and J is TRBJ1-2, with 10 nucleotides matching TRBD1. This CDR3 comprises 14 residues. CDR1 and CDR2 from the germline V gene are SQVTM and ANQGSEA. The J segment lost 8 bases and the V segment lost 6 bases, leaving 12 bases of the junction unmatched.